This is a list of T cell receptor beta chains from one sample in a study of blood T cell repertoires in COVID-19. Method: immunoSEQ multiplex PCR; TCRdb's copy keeps in-frame clones and lacks some. The sample has about 200,000 clones, 83% seen once. The material sequenced was peripheral blood. The source is a woman in her thirties or forties with active or convalescent COVID-19. Each CDR3 is given with its conserved first and last residue. Fields, in order: D gene, V gene, J gene, clone size, CDR3 DNA, CDR3 protein. The D gene is left open where the match is weak. Clone size appears in some rows only: once, few, many, or a class for an expanded clone.

TRBD1	TRBV11-3	TRBJ2-5	.	TGTGCCAGCAGCATAGGGACAGGGGGTGAGACCCAGTACTTC	CASSIGTGGETQYF
TRBD1	TRBV9	TRBJ1-2	.	TGTGCCAGCAGCGTAGAAGATGCGTACAGGGGGCTAGCGGATGGCTACACCTTC	CASSVEDAYRGLADGYTF
.	TRBV5-6	TRBJ1-2	.	TGTGCCAGCAGCTTGGTAAGCGGACTTGATGGCTACACCTTC	CASSLVSGLDGYTF
.	TRBV6-2/TRBV6-3	TRBJ1-2	.	TGTGCCAGCAGCCCCGCAGGGGACCGGGGCTACACCTTC	CASSPAGDRGYTF
TRBD1	TRBV3-1/TRBV3-2	TRBJ2-7	.	TGTGCCAGCAGCCAAGATTTTTGGGACAGGGGGGCCTACGAGCAGTACTTC	CASSQDFWDRGAYEQYF
.	TRBV30	TRBJ1-5	few	TGTGCCTGGAGTGTATTTAGCGGGGGCAATCAGCCCCAGCATTTT	CAWSVFSGGNQPQHF
.	TRBV9	TRBJ2-7	.	TGTGCCAGCAGCTCACAGGGAGGGGAGCAGTACTTC	CASSSQGGEQYF
.	TRBV2	TRBJ1-3	.	TGTGCCAGCAGTGGGGACACCTCTGGAAACACCATATATTTT	CASSGDTSGNTIYF
TRBD1	TRBV5-6	TRBJ1-4	.	TGTGCCAGCAGCGGAGGACAGGGTCTTAATGAAAAACTGTTTTTT	CASSGGQGLNEKLFF
.	TRBV6-5	TRBJ1-5	.	TGTGCCGCGGGGTCTGGCAATCAGCCCCAGCATTTT	CAAGSGNQPQHF
.	TRBV6-1	TRBJ2-6	.	TGTGCCAGCAGTGAAGGCTATTATGGGGCCAACGTCCTGACTTTC	CASSEGYYGANVLTF
TRBD1	TRBV20-1	TRBJ2-7	.	TGCAGTGGGGACAGTTCCTACGAGCAGTACTTC	CSGDSSYEQYF
TRBD1	TRBV23-1	TRBJ1-5	.	TGCGCCAGCAGTCAACTCGGGACAGGGGTCCAGCCCCAGCATTTT	CASSQLGTGVQPQHF
.	TRBV6-2/TRBV6-3	TRBJ1-2	once	TGTGCCAGCAGCCAACCGGGAGAAGGCTACACCTTC	CASSQPGEGYTF
.	TRBV5-8	TRBJ1-2	.	TGTGCCAGCAGCTTAGGAGGGGACGGCTATGGCTACACCTTC	CASSLGGDGYGYTF
TRBD1	TRBV28	TRBJ2-1	.	TGTGCCAGCAAGGGACAGGGGGTCGCTGAGCAGTTCTTC	CASKGQGVAEQFF
TRBD1	TRBV15	TRBJ2-1	.	TGTGCCACCAGCATCGAGGGACAGTATGAAGACAATGAGCAGTTCTTC	CATSIEGQYEDNEQFF
.	TRBV18	TRBJ2-2	once	TGTGCCAGCTCACGTCTGCTAGCAGTAGCCGGGGAGCTGTTTTTT	CASSRLLAVAGELFF
.	TRBV29-1	TRBJ2-2	.	TGCAGCGTTGTAGGGACTTACACCGGGGAGCTGTTTTTT	CSVVGTYTGELFF
.	TRBV29-1	TRBJ1-2	.	TGCAGCGTTGAAGAAAGGGGCTACGAACTGCAGGGTGTCTTCTATGGCTACACCTTC	CSVEERGYELQGVFYGYTF
.	TRBV9	TRBJ2-2	few	TGTGCCAGCAGGGGCAGGGGGAACACCGGGGAGCTGTTTTTT	CASRGRGNTGELFF
.	TRBV29-1	TRBJ1-1	.	TGCAGCGTTGCTGGGACACGCCTTAACACTGAAGCTTTCTTT	CSVAGTRLNTEAFF
TRBD1	TRBV7-2	TRBJ2-2	.	TGTGCCAGCAGCGGGGACAGTCCTCCCGGGGAGCTGTTTTTT	CASSGDSPPGELFF
.	TRBV18	TRBJ2-1	.	TGTGCCAGCTCATCCGGGTCCATTTACAATGAGCAGTTCTTC	CASSSGSIYNEQFF
TRBD2	TRBV4-2	TRBJ2-4	few	TGTGCCAGCAGCCAAGATAATCAGAAAGCGGGGGGGCCCAAAAACATTCAGTACTTC	CASSQDNQKAGGPKNIQYF
.	TRBV30	TRBJ1-5	few	TGTGCCTGGAGTACGGCAGGGGACCAGCCCCAGCATTTT	CAWSTAGDQPQHF